The clone carrying this T cell receptor beta chain was detected ten times or more. Its specificity is unknown. This entry comes from a study of T cell repertoires in cytomegalovirus infection. Broader study findings: Dominating the ex vivo response were HLA-C-restricted CMV-specific TCR beta clonotypes.

TCRdb re-called the reads through MiXCR, storing one row per CDR3 protein. The sample holds about 360,000 distinct CDR3 sequences, about a sixth seen once. V shed 0 bases, J shed 0 bases, and the junction held 1 base outside the gene matches. Germline V gene data show CDR1 as SGHTA and CDR2 as FQGNSA. The CDR3 is 15 residues long. Sequencing used PBMCs. This sequence joins TRBV7-2 and TRBJ1-1, with 7 bases aligning to TRBD1. The sequence came from a human donor in good health (CMV status not recorded). Some clones in this sample may be carry-over from other donors' samples. CDR3 nucleotide sequence: TGTGCCAGCAGCTTAGCAGGGGGCTTGAACACTGAAGCTTTCTTT. Protein product: CASSLAGGLNTEAFF. The variable domain in full, with the rest retrieved from reference TRBV7-2 and TRBJ1-1, is GAGVSQSPSNKVTEKGKDVELRCDPISGHTALYWYRQSLGQGLEFLIYFQGNSAPDKSGLPSDRFSAERTGGSVSTLTIQRTQQEDSAVYLCASSLAGGLNTEAFFGQGTRLTVV.